One and the same sample provided the 28 T cell receptor beta chains below, sequenced in a study of beta chain features in type 1 diabetes. Overall study results and limits: Significant though moderate, a shortening of TCRB CDR3s appeared in all four CD4+ subsets of Type 1 diabetes patients.

The entirety of the isolated RNA underwent reverse transcription, so expressed TCRB transcripts were sequenced. Sequenced by immunoSEQ multiplex PCR; TCRdb stores in-frame clones only, minus some. This sample carries 310,000 or so clones, approximately 16% of them seen once, and the ten largest clones take less than 0.02%. These receptors' antigens are unknown. The sequencing sample was made of naive CD4+ T cells from blood. The source of these receptors is a man between 18 and 35 years old with type 1 diabetes.

In its sample, this clone was seen a few times. The J gene is TRBJ1-5, the V gene TRBV19; 7 positions agree with TRBD1. This CDR3 contains 13 residues. With 5 bases clipped from V and 6 bases from J, the junction kept 4 bases outside the gene matches. From germline, CDR1 is LNHDA and CDR2 SQIVND (reference sequence). In DNA, the CDR3 is TGTGCCAGTAGTCTCGGGACAGCTCAGCCCCAGCATTTT. It translates to CASSLGTAQPQHF. The variable domain in full, with the rest retrieved from reference TRBV19 and TRBJ1-5, is DGGITQSPKYLFRKEGQNVTLSCEQNLNHDAMYWYRQDPGQGLRLIYYSQIVNDFQKGDIAEGYSVSREKKESFPLTVTSAQKNPTAFYLCASSLGTAQPQHFGDGTRLSIL.

This clone has just a few counts. V gene TRBV7-9 combines with J gene TRBJ2-5, with TRBD2 matching over 10 bases. The CDR3 length is 15 residues. V was pared by 5 bases and J by 5 bases, with 8 bases of the junction left unmatched. Germline CDR1 reads SEHNR; CDR2 reads FQNEAQ (reference sequence). For the CDR3, the DNA is TGTGCCAGCAGCCCCCTAGCGGGAGCGGGGGAGACCCAGTACTTC. Translated: CASSPLAGAGETQYF.

This clone was counted between two and nine times. The chain uses TRBV9 and TRBJ2-7, with TRBD1 identical over 8 bases. The CDR3 runs to 15 residues. Germline V gene sequence: CDR1 SGDLS, CDR2 YYNGEE. Germline trimming cut 2 bases from V and 4 bases from J; bases unmatched to any gene: 8. The DNA of the CDR3 is TGTGCCAGCAGCGTCGGGACAGGTCGTAGTTACGAGCAGTACTTC. Translation gives CASSVGTGRSYEQYF.

V and J are TRBV7-2 and TRBJ2-7; D uncertain. Germline V lookup: CDR1 SGHTA, CDR2 FQGNSA. V lost 3 bases and J lost 4, with 7 bases in between. This CDR3 has 12 amino acids. CDR3 sequence reads: CASSFIRYEQYF. The DNA for the CDR3 is TGTGCCAGCAGCTTTATTCGGTACGAGCAGTACTTC. The full variable domain, completed using reference TRBV7-2 and TRBJ2-7, is GAGVSQSPSNKVTEKGKDVELRCDPISGHTALYWYRQSLGQGLEFLIYFQGNSAPDKSGLPSDRFSAERTGGSVSTLTIQRTQQEDSAVYLCASSFIRYEQYFGPGTRLTVT.

The gene calls are TRBV20-1 and TRBJ2-3; a possible D gene is TRBD2 (5 bases). Trimming shortened V by 4 bases and J by 5 bases, and 7 bases separated the two germline ends. The CDR3 runs to 11 residues. Germline CDR1 is DFQATT and CDR2 is SNEGSKA (reference sequence). The CDR3 nucleotides read TGCAGTGCTATAGGGAGAGATACGCAGTATTTT. This translates into CSAIGRDTQYF.

V usage is TRBV29-1 and J usage is TRBJ1-2; D perhaps matches TRBD1 (6 bases). Trimming removed 4 bases at V and 4 bases at J, with 16 bases between. CDR3 length: 14 residues. CDR1 is SQVTM and CDR2 is ANQGSEA in the germline V gene. The CDR3 here is CSVGRRLTGYGYTF. The CDR3 coding sequence is TGCAGCGTTGGCCGCCGGTTGACAGGCTATGGCTACACCTTC.

This clone was detected only a few times. The chain joins TRBV10-3 to TRBJ2-3; 12 nucleotides agree with TRBD1. The CDR3 is 16 amino acids. Germline V gene lookup returns CDR1 ENHRY and CDR2 SYGVKD. V trimming: 6 bases; J trimming: 4 bases; junction bases outside the gene matches: 8. The CDR3 spells CAISTGTGGGADTQYF. CDR3 DNA sequence: TGTGCCATCAGCACCGGGACAGGGGGCGGCGCAGATACGCAGTATTTT.

This clone was seen a handful of times. The chain links TRBV19 to TRBJ2-7; 7 bases fit TRBD2. Germline V gene sequence: CDR1 LNHDA, CDR2 SQIVND (reference sequence). The length of the CDR3 is 14 residues. The V segment lost 4 bases and the J segment 5 bases; nucleotides outside the gene matches: 8. This chain's CDR3 is CASSRRRESHEQYF. DNA of the CDR3: TGTGCCAGTAGTAGGCGGCGGGAGAGCCACGAGCAGTACTTC.

This chain joins TRBV2 and TRBJ1-3; D gene unclear. V was cut by 2 bases and J by 3 bases, with 5 bases left in between. Germline V CDR1 and CDR2: SNHLY, FYNNEI. The length of the CDR3 is 13 residues. The CDR3 nucleotides are TGTGCCAGCAGTGAACTCGGTGGAAACACCATATATTTT. Protein product: CASSELGGNTIYF.

In this sample, this clone turned up a few times. CDR3 sequence (DNA): TGTGCCACCAGCAACCCCAGGGGCCCGGGGGAGACCCAGTACTTC. This sequence encodes CATSNPRGPGETQYF. V usage is TRBV15 and J usage is TRBJ2-5; D is possibly TRBD1 (6 bases). With 4 bases removed from V and 5 bases from J, the gap between germline ends came to 17 bases. The CDR3 sequence is 15 residues long. Germline CDR1 is LNHNV and CDR2 is YYDKDF (reference sequence).

This chain joins TRBV6-1 and TRBJ2-2, with 10 nucleotides matching TRBD2. From germline, CDR1 is MNHNS and CDR2 SASEGT. The CDR3 is 14 amino acids. J lost 4 bases, V lost 7 bases, and 3 bases had no gene match. The CDR3 is CASNLAGVTGELFF. In nucleotides, the CDR3 is TGTGCCAGCAATCTAGCGGGAGTCACCGGGGAGCTGTTTTTT.

This clone was recorded a few times. The chain carries TRBV4-1 and TRBJ2-3; 14 nucleotides line up with TRBD2. V dropped 2 bases and J dropped 8; count of bases not matched to a gene: 15. Germline loops: CDR1 MGHRA, CDR2 YSYEKL. This CDR3 is built from 19 residues. DNA of the CDR3: TGCGCCAGCAGCCAACGGACTAGCGGGGGGCCCACCCTTGGGGGTACGCAGTATTTT. Amino acids: CASSQRTSGGPTLGGTQYF.

The chain uses TRBV15 and TRBJ1-2; a possible D gene is TRBD1 (6 bases). CDR3 size: 14 residues. The V end was cut by 0 bases, the J end by 7 bases, with 12 bases between. Germline CDR1 LNHNV, CDR2 YYDKDF (reference sequence). CDR3: CATSRDRGRGGYTF. Written as DNA, the CDR3 is TGTGCCACCAGCAGAGACAGGGGACGAGGTGGCTACACCTTC.

There are a few counts of this clone. This rearrangement joins TRBV5-4 to TRBJ2-5; 7 bases are a match to TRBD2. Trimming cost V 4 bases and J 4 bases; bases outside gene matches: 13. The CDR3 consists of 16 residues. Per the germline V gene, CDR1 is SGHNT and CDR2 is YYREEE (reference sequence). CDR3 DNA sequence: TGTGCCAGCAGCCCCGACGGCCCGGGGGGTGGAGAGACCCAGTACTTC. Translation: CASSPDGPGGGETQYF.

The chain couples TRBV5-4 to TRBJ2-3; 7 bases line up with TRBD1. Germline V gene data show CDR1 as SGHNT and CDR2 as YYREEE (reference sequence). The CDR3 is 14 residues long. V lost 6 bases, J lost 2 bases, and 6 bases stayed unmatched. The CDR3 DNA sequence: TGTGCCAGCACACGAGGGGGCCACACAGATACGCAGTATTTT. It translates to CASTRGGHTDTQYF.

The table lists this clone with a few counts. The V call is TRBV5-1, the J call TRBJ2-1; 7 bases match TRBD2. Losses at the gene ends were 2 bases for V and 6 bases for J; bases not matched to a gene: 5. CDR1 SGHRS and CDR2 YFSETQ come from the germline V gene. The CDR3 contains 14 residues. The CDR3 DNA sequence: TGCGCCAGCAGCTTTCGCGGGAGTCTCAATGAGCAGTTCTTC. This gives the protein CASSFRGSLNEQFF.

This clone was detected only a few times. The CDR3 here is CAWSAYPSSYEQYF. The CDR3 DNA sequence: TGTGCCTGGAGTGCTTATCCCAGCTCCTACGAGCAGTACTTC. The V call is TRBV30, the J call TRBJ2-7; D remains ambiguous. The CDR3 covers 14 residues. Germline assignment: CDR1 GTSNPN and CDR2 SVGIG (reference sequence). Trimming removed 1 base at V and 0 bases at J, with 10 bases between.

V usage is TRBV7-9 and J usage is TRBJ2-3; no firm D call. Trimming stripped 5 bases from V and 2 bases from J, with 17 bases between. In germline, CDR1 is SEHNR, CDR2 FQNEAQ (reference sequence). This CDR3 contains 16 residues. This chain's CDR3 is CASSQLKLIPTDTQYF. DNA for the CDR3: TGTGCCAGCAGCCAACTAAAGTTGATCCCCACAGATACGCAGTATTTT.

This clone was counted between two and nine times. J is TRBJ2-3 and V is TRBV7-6, with a weak D call TRBD2 (6 bases). The CDR3 has 16 amino acids. Between the trimmed V and J ends, which lost 4 bases and 4 bases, there was a span of 18 bases. Germline CDR1 SGHVS, CDR2 FNYEAQ. CDR3 sequence reads: CASSSLAEGRPDTQYF. The CDR3 nucleotides are TGTGCCAGCAGCTCCCTCGCGGAGGGGAGGCCAGATACGCAGTATTTT.

This clone was seen a handful of times. The chain combines TRBV5-4 with TRBJ1-2, with 7 bases that match TRBD1. This CDR3 spans 15 amino acids. With 4 bases clipped from V and 2 bases from J, the junction kept 8 bases outside the gene matches. The V gene's germline CDR1 is SGHNT and CDR2 YYREEE (reference sequence). The CDR3 bases are TGTGCCAGCAGCCTCCGGACAGGTTTGAACTATGGCTACACCTTC. It specifies CASSLRTGLNYGYTF.

The rearrangement uses TRBV28 and TRBJ2-7; 12 bases fit TRBD1. The CDR3 runs 17 residues. Losses at the gene ends were 3 bases for V and 2 bases for J; bases not matched to a gene: 8. Germline V gene data show CDR1 as MDHEN and CDR2 as SYDVKM. In DNA form, the CDR3 reads TGTGCCAGCAGTTTGGGACAGGGGGCTTATCCTCCCTACGAGCAGTACTTC. Amino acids: CASSLGQGAYPPYEQYF.

This clone was counted only a few times. The V call is TRBV14, the J call TRBJ2-1; no reliable D call. V shed 5 bases and J shed 3 bases, with 5 bases lying between them. The CDR3 is made up of 12 amino acids. The germline CDR1 and CDR2 sequences are SGHDN and FVKESK. The CDR3 reads CASSGSYNEQFF. As DNA, the CDR3 is TGTGCCAGCAGCGGCAGCTACAATGAGCAGTTCTTC.

The V gene is TRBV4-1, the J gene TRBJ2-3, with 8 bases matching TRBD1. J lost 6 bases, V lost 4 bases, and 6 bases had no gene match. The CDR3 runs to 14 residues. Germline V gene sequence: CDR1 MGHRA, CDR2 YSYEKL. CDR3 nucleotides: TGCGCCAGCAGCCGGACAGGGCTGAGGGATACGCAGTATTTT. It specifies CASSRTGLRDTQYF.

In this sample, this clone turned up a few times. This chain links TRBV9 with TRBJ2-1; D is unclear. V was shortened by 0 bases and J by 0 bases, with 10 bases between the two germline ends. The germline V gene encodes CDR1 SGDLS and CDR2 YYNGEE. The CDR3 length is 16 residues. CDR3 in amino acids: CASSVAAPSSYNEQFF. CDR3 nucleotide sequence: TGTGCCAGCAGCGTAGCTGCCCCCAGCTCCTACAATGAGCAGTTCTTC.

This chain connects TRBV30 to TRBJ1-5; 8 nucleotides match TRBD1. The germline V gene has CDR1 GTSNPN and CDR2 SVGIG (reference sequence). There are 14 residues in the CDR3. Losses at the gene ends were 4 bases for V and 4 bases for J; bases not matched to a gene: 6. The CDR3 spells CAWNLDRENQPQHF. In nucleotides, the CDR3 is TGTGCCTGGAATCTGGACAGGGAGAATCAGCCCCAGCATTTT.

This clone was recorded a few times. V is TRBV9 and J is TRBJ2-3; 8 bases line up with TRBD2. The J segment lost 2 bases and the V segment lost 1 base, leaving 3 bases of the junction unmatched. Germline CDR1 SGDLS, CDR2 YYNGEE. The length of the CDR3 is 15 residues. The CDR3 spells CASSVLAGNTDTQYF. For the CDR3, the DNA is TGTGCCAGCAGCGTATTAGCGGGAAACACAGATACGCAGTATTTT.

This clone was detected only a few times. This chain uses TRBV6-5 with TRBJ2-7; 9 nucleotides line up with TRBD1. V was clipped by 7 bases and J by 3 bases; unmatched bases: 7. Germline V gene data show CDR1 as MNHEY and CDR2 as SVGAGI. This CDR3 region has 14 residues. CDR3 bases: TGTGCCAGCAAGGTGACAGGGGGGAACTACGAGCAGTACTTC. This sequence encodes CASKVTGGNYEQYF.

The rearrangement joins TRBV7-9 to TRBJ1-5; 7 bases are a match to TRBD1. CDR1 is SEHNR and CDR2 is FQNEAQ in the germline V gene (reference sequence). There are 15 residues in the CDR3. Losses at the gene ends were 1 base for V and 4 bases for J; bases not matched to a gene: 4. The CDR3 nucleotides read TGTGCCAGCAGCTTAGAAGGGGGCGCGAATCAGCCCCAGCATTTT. Its protein is CASSLEGGANQPQHF.